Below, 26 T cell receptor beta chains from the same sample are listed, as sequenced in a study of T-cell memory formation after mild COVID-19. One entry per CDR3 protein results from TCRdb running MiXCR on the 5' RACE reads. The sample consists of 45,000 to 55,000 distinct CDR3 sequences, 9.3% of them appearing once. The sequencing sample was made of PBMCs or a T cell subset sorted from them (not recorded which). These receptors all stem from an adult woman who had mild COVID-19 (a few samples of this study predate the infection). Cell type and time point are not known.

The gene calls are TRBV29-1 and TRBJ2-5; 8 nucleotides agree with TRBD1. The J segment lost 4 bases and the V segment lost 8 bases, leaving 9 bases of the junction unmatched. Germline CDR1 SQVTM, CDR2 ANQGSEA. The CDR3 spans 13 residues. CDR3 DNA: TGCAGCTCCCACGACAGGGGAGGAGAGACCCAGTACTTC. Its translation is CSSHDRGGETQYF.

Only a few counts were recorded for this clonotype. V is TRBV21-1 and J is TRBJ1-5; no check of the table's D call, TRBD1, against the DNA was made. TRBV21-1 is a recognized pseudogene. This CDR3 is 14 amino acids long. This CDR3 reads CARNRDYSNQPQHF. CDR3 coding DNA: TGTGCCAGAAACAGGGACTATAGCAATCAGCCCCAGCATTTT.

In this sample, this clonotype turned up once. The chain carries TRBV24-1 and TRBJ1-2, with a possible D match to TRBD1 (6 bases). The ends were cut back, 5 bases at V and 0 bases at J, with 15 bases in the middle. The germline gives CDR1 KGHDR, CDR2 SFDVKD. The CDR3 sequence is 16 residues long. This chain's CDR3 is CATSAPTGTANYGYTF. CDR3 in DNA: TGTGCCACCAGTGCCCCCACAGGGACCGCTAACTATGGCTACACCTTC.

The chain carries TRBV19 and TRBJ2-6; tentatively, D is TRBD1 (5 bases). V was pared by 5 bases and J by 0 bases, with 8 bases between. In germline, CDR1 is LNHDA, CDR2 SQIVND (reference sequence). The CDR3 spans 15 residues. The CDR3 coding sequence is TGTGCCAGTAGTTGGGGCCTCTCTGGGGCCAACGTCCTGACTTTC. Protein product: CASSWGLSGANVLTF.

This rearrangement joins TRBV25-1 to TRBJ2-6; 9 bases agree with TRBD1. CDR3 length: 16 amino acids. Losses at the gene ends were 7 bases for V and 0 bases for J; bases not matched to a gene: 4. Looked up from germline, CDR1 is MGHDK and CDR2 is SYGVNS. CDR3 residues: CASTGQGISGANVLTF. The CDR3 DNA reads TGTGCCAGCACGGGACAGGGTATCTCTGGGGCCAACGTCCTGACTTTC.

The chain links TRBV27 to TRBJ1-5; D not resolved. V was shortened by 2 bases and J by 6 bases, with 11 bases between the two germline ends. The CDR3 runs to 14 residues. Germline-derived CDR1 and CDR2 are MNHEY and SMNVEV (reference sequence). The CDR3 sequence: CASSLGQEFQPQHF. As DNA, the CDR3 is TGTGCCAGCAGTTTAGGGCAGGAGTTTCAGCCCCAGCATTTT.

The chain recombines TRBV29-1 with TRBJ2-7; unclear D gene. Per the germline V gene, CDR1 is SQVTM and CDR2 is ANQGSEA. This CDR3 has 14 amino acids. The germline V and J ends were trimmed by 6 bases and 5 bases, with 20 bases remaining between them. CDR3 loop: CSVRPSHGGNEQYF. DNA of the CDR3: TGCAGCGTCCGACCCAGTCACGGTGGCAACGAGCAGTACTTC.

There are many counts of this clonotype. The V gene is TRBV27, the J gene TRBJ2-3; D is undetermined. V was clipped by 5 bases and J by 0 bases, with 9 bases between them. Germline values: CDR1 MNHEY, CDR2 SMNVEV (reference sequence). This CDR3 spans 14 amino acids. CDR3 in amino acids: CASSPSPSTDTQYF. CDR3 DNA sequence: TGTGCCAGCAGTCCTTCGCCCAGCACAGATACGCAGTATTTT.

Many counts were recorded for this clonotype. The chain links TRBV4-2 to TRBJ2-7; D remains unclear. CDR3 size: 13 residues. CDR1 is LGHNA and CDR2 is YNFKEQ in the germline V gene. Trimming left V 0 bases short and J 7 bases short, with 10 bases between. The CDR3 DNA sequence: TGTGCCAGCAGCCAAGATTATGGATGGGAGCAGTACTTC. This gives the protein CASSQDYGWEQYF.

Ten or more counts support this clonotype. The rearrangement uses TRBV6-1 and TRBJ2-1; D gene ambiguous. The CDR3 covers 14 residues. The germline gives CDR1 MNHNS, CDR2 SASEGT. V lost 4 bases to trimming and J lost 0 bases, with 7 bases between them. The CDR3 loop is CASSGLSSYNEQFF. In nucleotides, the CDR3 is TGTGCCAGCAGTGGACTGAGCTCCTACAATGAGCAGTTCTTC.

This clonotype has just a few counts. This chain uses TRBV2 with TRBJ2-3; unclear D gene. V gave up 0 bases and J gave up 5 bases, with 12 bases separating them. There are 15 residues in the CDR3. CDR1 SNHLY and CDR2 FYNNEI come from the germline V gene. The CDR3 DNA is TGTGCCAGCAGTGAAGCCCGGGCGCGCCTAGATACGCAGTATTTT. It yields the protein CASSEARARLDTQYF.

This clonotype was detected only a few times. The CDR3 reads CASSGLASGSSSDTQYF. Here the CDR3 DNA reads TGTGCCAGCAGCGGACTTGCTAGCGGGAGTTCCTCAGATACGCAGTATTTT. This chain links TRBV9 with TRBJ2-3; 10 nucleotides line up with TRBD2. CDR3 length: 17 residues. CDR1 SGDLS and CDR2 YYNGEE come from the germline V gene. V lost 3 bases and J lost 4; bases outside the gene matches: 11.

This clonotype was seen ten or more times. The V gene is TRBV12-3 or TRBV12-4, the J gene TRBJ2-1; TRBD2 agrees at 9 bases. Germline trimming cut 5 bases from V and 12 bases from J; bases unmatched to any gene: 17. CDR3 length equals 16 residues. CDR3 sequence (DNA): TGTGCCAGCAGTCCAAGTTTCCTAGCGGGGTTTTTAGTGCAGTTCTTC. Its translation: CASSPSFLAGFLVQFF.

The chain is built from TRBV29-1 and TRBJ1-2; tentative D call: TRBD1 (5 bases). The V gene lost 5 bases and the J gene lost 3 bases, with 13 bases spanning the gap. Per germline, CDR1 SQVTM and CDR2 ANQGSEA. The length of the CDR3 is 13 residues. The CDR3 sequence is CSVLGESDYGYTF. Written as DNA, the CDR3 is TGCAGCGTTCTGGGGGAGTCGGACTATGGCTACACCTTC.

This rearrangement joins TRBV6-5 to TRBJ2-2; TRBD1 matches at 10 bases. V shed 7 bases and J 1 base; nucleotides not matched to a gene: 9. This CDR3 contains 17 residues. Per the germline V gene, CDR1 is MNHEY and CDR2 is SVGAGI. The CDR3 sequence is CASTPRQGARNTGELFF. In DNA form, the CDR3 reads TGTGCCAGCACTCCTCGACAGGGGGCTAGGAACACCGGGGAGCTGTTTTTT.

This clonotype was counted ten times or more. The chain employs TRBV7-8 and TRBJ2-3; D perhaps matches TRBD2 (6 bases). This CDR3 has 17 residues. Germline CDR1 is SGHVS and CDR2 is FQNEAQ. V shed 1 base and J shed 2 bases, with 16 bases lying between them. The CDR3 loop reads CASSLEAGQQLTDTQYF. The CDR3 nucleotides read TGTGCCAGCAGCTTAGAAGCGGGTCAGCAACTCACAGATACGCAGTATTTT.

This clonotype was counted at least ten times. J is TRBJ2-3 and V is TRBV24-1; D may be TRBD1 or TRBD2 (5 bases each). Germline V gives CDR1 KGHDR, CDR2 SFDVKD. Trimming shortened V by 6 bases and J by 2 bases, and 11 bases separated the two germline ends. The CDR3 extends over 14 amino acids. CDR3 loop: CATSLPGLTDTQYF. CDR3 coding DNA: TGTGCCACCAGTCTTCCGGGGCTCACAGATACGCAGTATTTT.

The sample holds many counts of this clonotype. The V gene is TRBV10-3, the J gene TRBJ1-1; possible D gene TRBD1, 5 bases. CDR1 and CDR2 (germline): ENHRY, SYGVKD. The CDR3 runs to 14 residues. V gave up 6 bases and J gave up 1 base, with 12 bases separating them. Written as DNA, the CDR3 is TGTGCCATCAGGGGGCCGGGCCGGAACACTGAAGCTTTCTTT. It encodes CAIRGPGRNTEAFF.

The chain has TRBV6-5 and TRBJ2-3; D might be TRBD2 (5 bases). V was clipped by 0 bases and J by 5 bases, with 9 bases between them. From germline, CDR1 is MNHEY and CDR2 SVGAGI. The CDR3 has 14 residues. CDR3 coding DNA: TGTGCCAGCAGTTACTCGACGAGGGTAGATACGCAGTATTTT. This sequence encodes CASSYSTRVDTQYF.

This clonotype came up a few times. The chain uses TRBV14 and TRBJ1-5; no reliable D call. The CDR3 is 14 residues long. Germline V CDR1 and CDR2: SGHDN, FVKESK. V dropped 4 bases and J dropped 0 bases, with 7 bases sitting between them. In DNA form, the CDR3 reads TGTGCCAGCAGCCGGTCGAATAGCAATCAGCCCCAGCATTTT. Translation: CASSRSNSNQPQHF.

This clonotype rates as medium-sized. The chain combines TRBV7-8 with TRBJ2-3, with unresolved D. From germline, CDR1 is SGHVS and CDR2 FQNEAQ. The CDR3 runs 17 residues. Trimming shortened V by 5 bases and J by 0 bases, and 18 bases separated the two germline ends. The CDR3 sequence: CASSGPLTATSTDTQYF. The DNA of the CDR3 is TGTGCCAGCAGCGGGCCCTTGACGGCGACTAGCACAGATACGCAGTATTTT. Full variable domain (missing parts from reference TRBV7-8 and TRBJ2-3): GAGVSQSPRYKVAKRGQDVALRCDPISGHVSLFWYQQALGQGPEFLTYFQNEAQLDKSGLPSDRFFAERPEGSVSTLKIQRTQQEDSAVYLCASSGPLTATSTDTQYFGPGTRLTVL.

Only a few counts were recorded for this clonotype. CDR3: CSGEGVAKNIQYF. The CDR3, as DNA: TGCAGTGGGGAGGGGGTAGCCAAAAACATTCAGTACTTC. V usage is TRBV20-1 and J usage is TRBJ2-4; D may be TRBD2 (7 bases). The CDR3 covers 13 residues. Per the germline V gene, CDR1 is DFQATT and CDR2 is SNEGSKA (reference sequence). The ends were cut back, 7 bases at V and 0 bases at J, with 10 bases in the middle.

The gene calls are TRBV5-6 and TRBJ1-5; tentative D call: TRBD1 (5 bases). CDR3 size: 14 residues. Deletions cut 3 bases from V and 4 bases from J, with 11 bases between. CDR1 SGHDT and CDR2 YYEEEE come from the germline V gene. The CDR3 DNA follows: TGTGCCAGCAGCTCCTTACAGGTGAATCAGCCCCAGCATTTT. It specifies CASSSLQVNQPQHF.

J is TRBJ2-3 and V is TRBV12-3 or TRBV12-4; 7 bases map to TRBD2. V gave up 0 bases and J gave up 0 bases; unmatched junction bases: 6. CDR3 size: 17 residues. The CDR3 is CASSLAGRGPSTDTQYF. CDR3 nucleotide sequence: TGTGCCAGCAGTTTAGCGGGGAGGGGTCCTAGCACAGATACGCAGTATTTT.

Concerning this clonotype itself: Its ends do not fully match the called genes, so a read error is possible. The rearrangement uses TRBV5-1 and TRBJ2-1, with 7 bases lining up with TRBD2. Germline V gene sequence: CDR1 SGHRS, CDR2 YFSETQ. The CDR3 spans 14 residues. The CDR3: CASSPGGVYNERFF. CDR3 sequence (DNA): TGCGCCAGCAGCCCGGGGGGAGTTTACAATGAGCGGTTCTTC.

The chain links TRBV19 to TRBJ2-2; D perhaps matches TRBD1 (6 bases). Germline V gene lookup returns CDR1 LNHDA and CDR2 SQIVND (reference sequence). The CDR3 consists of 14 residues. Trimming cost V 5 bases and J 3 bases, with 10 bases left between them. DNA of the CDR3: TGTGCCAGTAGTCCGCAGGGGTACACCGGGGAGCTGTTTTTT. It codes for CASSPQGYTGELFF.